This passage covers 17 T cell receptor beta chains from one sample sequenced in a study of blood T cell repertoires in COVID-19. Libraries were prepared by immunoSEQ multiplex PCR; TCRdb keeps only in-frame clonotypes and omits some of them. This table has more than 140,000 clones, approximately 80% appearing once. Input material: peripheral blood. The origin of the receptors is a woman in her forties or fifties in a cohort sampled during active or convalescent COVID-19.

The chain has TRBV5-1 and TRBJ1-2, with 7 positions matching TRBD1. The CDR3 is 16 amino acids. Looked up from germline, CDR1 is SGHRS and CDR2 is YFSETQ. With 3 bases clipped from V and 6 bases from J, the junction kept 14 bases outside the gene matches. This CDR3 reads CASSSYSTGSRNGYTF. CDR3 coding DNA: TGCGCCAGCAGCTCTTATTCGACAGGGAGCAGAAATGGCTACACCTTC.

The V gene is TRBV12-3 or TRBV12-4, the J gene TRBJ1-5, with D hard to call. The ends were cut back, 3 bases at V and 3 bases at J, with 6 bases in the middle. This CDR3 is built from 13 residues. CDR3: CASSFKLNQPQHF. CDR3 nucleotide sequence: TGTGCCAGCAGTTTTAAGCTCAATCAGCCCCAGCATTTT.

The CDR3 DNA follows: TGCAGTGCTAGTTATTCGGAGAGCGGAAACACTGAAGCTTTCTTT. Encoded protein: CSASYSESGNTEAFF. The V call is TRBV20-1, the J call TRBJ1-1; D remains ambiguous. Germline CDR1 reads DFQATT; CDR2 reads SNEGSKA (reference sequence). V lost 3 bases, J lost 2 bases, and 16 bases lay in between. CDR3 length: 15 amino acids.

The V gene is TRBV6-4, the J gene TRBJ1-6; 7 nucleotides align to TRBD1. The CDR3 is made up of 15 amino acids. From germline, CDR1 is MRHNA and CDR2 SNTAGT. The V segment lost 6 bases and the J segment 6 bases; nucleotides outside the gene matches: 8. The CDR3 DNA reads TGTGCCAGCAGCGAACAGGGGTCCCGTAATTCACCCCTCCACTTT. Translated, it gives CASSEQGSRNSPLHF.

This sequence joins TRBV7-9 and TRBJ1-2; a weak D match, TRBD1 (6 bases). Germline CDR1 and CDR2: SEHNR and FQNEAQ (reference sequence). The CDR3 has 14 residues. V was pared by 6 bases and J by 3 bases, with 14 bases between. Here the CDR3 DNA reads TGTGCCAGCAGTCCCCGGGACACATACTATGGCTACACCTTC. Translation: CASSPRDTYYGYTF.

The genes are TRBV3-1 (or the pseudogene TRBV3-2) and TRBJ2-4; 13 nucleotides agree with TRBD2. The V segment lost 4 bases and the J segment 2 bases; nucleotides outside the gene matches: 8. This CDR3 is built from 18 residues. In germline, CDR1 is LGHDT, CDR2 YNNKEL (reference sequence). This chain's CDR3 is CASSPRLAGGSSKNIQYF. CDR3 DNA sequence: TGTGCCAGCAGCCCGAGACTAGCGGGGGGATCATCCAAAAACATTCAGTACTTC.

This clone appeared a few times. The V gene is TRBV4-2, the J gene TRBJ2-5, with TRBD2 matching over 10 bases. CDR1 and CDR2 (germline): LGHNA, YNFKEQ. The trim removed 1 base at V and 1 base at J, leaving 9 bases unmatched. The CDR3 covers 18 residues. The CDR3 loop is CASSQGIAGGPFQETQYF. The CDR3, as DNA: TGTGCCAGCAGCCAAGGTATAGCGGGGGGACCCTTCCAAGAGACCCAGTACTTC.

The gene calls are TRBV6-1 and TRBJ2-7, with 9 bases matching TRBD1. This CDR3 region has 16 residues. V shed 4 bases and J 3 bases; nucleotides not matched to a gene: 10. Germline lookup yields CDR1 MNHNS and CDR2 SASEGT. CDR3 sequence: CASSVDTGTGNYEQYF. The DNA for the CDR3 is TGTGCCAGCAGTGTTGATACCGGGACAGGGAACTACGAGCAGTACTTC.

The chain links TRBV18 to TRBJ2-1; 9 bases agree with TRBD2. CDR1 is KGHSH and CDR2 is LQKENI in the germline V gene. The CDR3 runs to 15 residues. With V trimmed by 2 bases and J by 4 bases, 3 bases remained unmatched. The CDR3 protein is CASSPGSGGYNEQFF. The CDR3 DNA sequence: TGTGCCAGCTCACCAGGAAGCGGGGGGTACAATGAGCAGTTCTTC.

This chain links TRBV10-3 with TRBJ1-2; D is undetermined. The CDR3 consists of 12 residues. CDR1 and CDR2 from the germline V gene are ENHRY and SYGVKD. Trimming took off 5 bases at V and 2 bases at J, with 6 bases between the two ends. Written as DNA, the CDR3 is TGTGCCATCAGTTCAGGAAACTATGGCTACACCTTC. Translated, it gives CAISSGNYGYTF.

The rearrangement uses TRBV3-1 (or the pseudogene TRBV3-2) and TRBJ1-3; D is unclear. CDR3 size: 15 residues. Per germline, CDR1 LGHDT and CDR2 YNNKEL (reference sequence). Trimming shortened V by 0 bases and J by 1 base, and 7 bases separated the two germline ends. The DNA of the CDR3 is TGTGCCAGCAGCCAAGACCTATTATCTGGAAACACCATATATTTT. It translates to CASSQDLLSGNTIYF.

The chain recombines TRBV11-2 with TRBJ1-1; possibly TRBD1 for D (6 bases). This CDR3 is 18 amino acids long. V lost 1 base and J 3 bases, leaving 21 bases between the germline ends. In germline, CDR1 is SGHAT, CDR2 FQNNGV. The CDR3: CASSLGRGGISKYTEAFF. In nucleotides, the CDR3 is TGTGCCAGCAGCTTAGGACGGGGGGGCATTAGCAAGTACACTGAAGCTTTCTTT.

This chain uses TRBV2 with TRBJ2-7, with D unresolved. V was shortened by 3 bases and J by 4 bases, with 10 bases between the two germline ends. The germline gives CDR1 SNHLY, CDR2 FYNNEI. This CDR3 is built from 13 residues. For the CDR3, the DNA is TGTGCCAGCAGTGAGACGGCGGATTACGAGCAGTACTTC. Translation gives CASSETADYEQYF. Together with reference TRBV2 and TRBJ2-7, the CDR3 gives the full variable domain: EPEVTQTPSHQVTQMGQEVILRCVPISNHLYFYWYRQILGQKVEFLVSFYNNEISEKSEIFDDQFSVERPDGSNFTLKIRSTKLEDSAMYFCASSETADYEQYFGPGTRLTVT.

The CDR3 protein is CASSQRGRGELFF. The CDR3 DNA is TGTGCCAGCAGCCAAAGGGGGAGAGGGGAGCTGTTTTTT. V gene TRBV3-1 (or the pseudogene TRBV3-2) combines with J gene TRBJ2-2, with D maybe TRBD1 (6 bases). V lost 2 bases to trimming and J lost 8 bases, with 9 bases between them. Germline CDR1 LGHDT, CDR2 YNNKEL (reference sequence). The CDR3 has 13 amino acids.

The rearrangement uses TRBV10-3 and TRBJ2-1, with D maybe TRBD1 (6 bases). The CDR3 is 12 amino acids. Germline V gene data show CDR1 as ENHRY and CDR2 as SYGVKD. The V end lost 9 bases, the J end lost 5 bases, and 11 bases lay between the germline ends. The CDR3 loop is CAIKGVNNEQFF. CDR3 coding DNA: TGTGCCATAAAGGGGGTAAACAATGAGCAGTTCTTC.

This chain joins TRBV6-5 and TRBJ1-2; perhaps TRBD1 as D (5 bases). The CDR3 totals 12 residues. V shed 6 bases and J shed 8 bases, with 13 bases lying between them. Germline V gene sequence: CDR1 MNHEY, CDR2 SVGAGI. CDR3 protein: CASRRAGGGYTF. The CDR3 DNA reads as TGTGCCAGCAGACGCGCCGGGGGAGGCTACACCTTC.

This clone was detected a few times. J is TRBJ1-4 and V is TRBV6-5; unclear D gene. CDR3 length equals 14 residues. Trimming stripped 5 bases from V and 8 bases from J, with 15 bases between. CDR1 is MNHEY and CDR2 is SVGAGI in the germline V gene. The CDR3 sequence is CASSPVGVEEKLFF. The CDR3 DNA is TGTGCCAGCAGTCCCGTGGGCGTAGAAGAAAAACTGTTTTTT.